The source of this T cell receptor (beta chain) is a study of identical twins. General study results and limits: Potential partial confounding of zero-insertion analyses by invariant MAIT and iNKT cells was noted.

Template switching (which added a universal primer site) was used, and cDNA carried unique molecular identifiers. TCRdb called the 5' RACE reads again in MiXCR, with one record for every CDR3 protein. The sample carries some 760,000 distinct CDR3 sequences, 15% to 20% recorded once. The V and J ends lost 3 bases and 7 bases, in that order; junction bases with no gene match: 8. The germline V gene has CDR1 SGDLS and CDR2 YYNGEE. CDR3 length equals 15 residues. About this clonotype: The antigen remains unidentified.

The same data also went into a second study, on T cells expressing NK-cell markers. That report adds: Sorted CD3+CD56+NKG2C+, CD3+CD56+NKG2C- and CD3+CD56-NKG2C+ T cells provided the TCR beta repertoires.

The chain combines TRBV9 with TRBJ2-5, with 11 bases that match TRBD2. Sequencing used PBMCs. The clonotype was recovered from a woman between 18 and 30 years old in good health. The CDR3 bases are TGTGCCAGCAGCGCCCTAGCGGGGGGCACGGGGACCCAGTACTTC. Translation gives CASSALAGGTGTQYF.